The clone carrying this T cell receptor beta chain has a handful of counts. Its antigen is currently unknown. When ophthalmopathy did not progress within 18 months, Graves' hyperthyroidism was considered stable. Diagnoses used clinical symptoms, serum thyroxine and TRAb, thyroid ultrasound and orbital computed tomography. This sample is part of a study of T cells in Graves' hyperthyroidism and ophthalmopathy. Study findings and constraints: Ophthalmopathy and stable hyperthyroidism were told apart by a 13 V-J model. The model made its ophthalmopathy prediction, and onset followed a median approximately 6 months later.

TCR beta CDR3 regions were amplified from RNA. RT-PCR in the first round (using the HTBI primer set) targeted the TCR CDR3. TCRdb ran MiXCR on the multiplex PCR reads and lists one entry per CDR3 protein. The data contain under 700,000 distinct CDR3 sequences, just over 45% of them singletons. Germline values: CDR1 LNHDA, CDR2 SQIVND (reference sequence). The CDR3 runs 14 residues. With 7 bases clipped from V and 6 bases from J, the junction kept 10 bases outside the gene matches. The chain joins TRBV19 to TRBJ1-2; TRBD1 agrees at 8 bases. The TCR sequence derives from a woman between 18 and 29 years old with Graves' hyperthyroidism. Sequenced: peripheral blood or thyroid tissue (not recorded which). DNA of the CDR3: TGTGCCAGTATGGTAGACAGGGGCCAGGATGGCTACACCTTC. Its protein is CASMVDRGQDGYTF.